This T cell receptor delta chain stems from a study of γδ T cells in repeated Plasmodium falciparum infection. In the study overall: Donors were malaria-exposed Malian children or age- and gender-matched Australian children. Malian samples came from no-transmission periods or across acute febrile malaria episodes.

In this sample, this clone is medium-sized (0.01 to 0.1%). TRG and TRD sequences were obtained from every sorted gammadelta sample. TCRdb reprocessed the multiplex PCR reads through CATT. The table includes 40,000 to 55,000 delta-chain clones, more than 1.5% detected once. The TCR was taken from a pool of human donors (malaria-infected and uninfected, not separated). Sequenced material: gamma-delta T cells from blood.

The CDR3 reads CALGTAPKMPRDRALGTDKLIF. CDR3 DNA sequence: TGTGCTCTTGGGACCGCTCCCAAAATGCCGCGTGATAGGGCACTCGGGACCGATAAACTCATCTTT. The rearrangement joins TRDV1 to TRDJ1; D is unclear. V shed 5 bases and J shed 2 bases, with 36 bases lying between them. The CDR3 has 22 amino acids. The germline V gene has CDR1 TSWWSYY and CDR2 QGS.